The 29 T cell receptor beta chains below all came from one sample that was sequenced in a study of blood T cell repertoires in COVID-19 (dated by TCRdb to 2018 to 2020). Library preparation employed the immunoSEQ multiplex PCR assay. The table comes from immuneACCESS by way of TCRdb, which keeps in-frame sequences with V and J called. Part of the clones is missing from these tables; in studies checked, under half for an unresolved V gene and the rest for unknown reasons. For this sample the table gives 310,000 or so clones, of which around 90% were detected only once. The ten most abundant clones make up roughly 6.3% of the sample. Sequenced material: PBMCs or T cells enriched from blood (not recorded which). Source of these receptors: a woman in her thirties or forties who had recovered from COVID-19.

This chain uses TRBV11-3 with TRBJ2-2, with 8 bases identical to TRBD1. This CDR3 is built from 15 residues. Trimming at V came to 8 bases and at J to 0 bases, leaving 5 bases not matched to a gene. The germline V gene has CDR1 SGHNT and CDR2 YENEEA. As DNA, the CDR3 is TGTGCCAGCTCGGGACAGGACGCGAACACCGGGGAGCTGTTTTTT. Its translation is CASSGQDANTGELFF. Full variable domain (remainder filled in from reference TRBV11-3 and TRBJ2-2): EAGVVQSPRYKIIEKKQPVAFWCNPISGHNTLYWYLQNLGQGPELLIRYENEEAVDDSQLPKDRFSAERLKGVDSTLKIQPAELGDSAVYLCASSGQDANTGELFFGEGSRLTVL.

The chain employs TRBV7-3 and TRBJ2-2; TRBD2 aligns across 14 bases. Germline V lookup: CDR1 SGHTA, CDR2 FQGTGA. This CDR3 contains 17 residues. The trim removed 5 bases at V and 8 bases at J, leaving 10 bases unmatched. The CDR3 DNA reads as TGTGCCAGCAGCCCGTCCCCGACTAGCGGGAGGGGGGGGGAGCTGTTTTTT. Protein sequence: CASSPSPTSGRGGELFF.

The chain links TRBV2 to TRBJ2-3; maybe TRBD2 (6 bases). The V end was cut by 3 bases, the J end by 0 bases, with 13 bases between. The length of the CDR3 is 16 residues. Looked up from germline, CDR1 is SNHLY and CDR2 is FYNNEI. The CDR3 is CASSEGVAVSTDTQYF. The CDR3 DNA reads TGTGCCAGCAGTGAGGGGGTAGCGGTCAGCACAGATACGCAGTATTTT.

V usage is TRBV6-5 and J usage is TRBJ2-2; D unclear. Germline assignment: CDR1 MNHEY and CDR2 SVGAGI. This CDR3 contains 14 residues. V shed 5 bases and J shed 6 bases, with 13 bases lying between them. CDR3 sequence reads: CASSNEKQAGELFF. The CDR3 region has the DNA TGTGCCAGCAGTAACGAAAAGCAGGCCGGGGAGCTGTTTTTT.

J is TRBJ1-1 and V is TRBV19; the match to TRBD1 covers 7 bases. CDR1 and CDR2 (germline): LNHDA, SQIVND (reference sequence). Trimming took 6 bases from V and 2 from J; bases not matched to a gene: 6. This CDR3 has 14 residues. The CDR3 nucleotides read TGTGCCAGTAGAACCGGGACAGCAAACACTGAAGCTTTCTTT. Its protein is CASRTGTANTEAFF.

This chain joins TRBV18 and TRBJ1-6; TRBD1 matches 8 bases. This CDR3 region has 15 residues. Unmatched junction bases numbered 4, after V lost 3 bases and J lost 6 bases. Germline V gene data show CDR1 as KGHSH and CDR2 as LQKENI. The CDR3 coding sequence is TGTGCCAGCTCACCGGTGGGACAGGTTAATTCACCCCTCCACTTT. Translation: CASSPVGQVNSPLHF.

CDR3 nucleotide sequence: TGTGCCAGCAGCGTACAGGGTGCAGGTAGCTACAATGAGCAGTTCTTC. Its translation is CASSVQGAGSYNEQFF. The gene calls are TRBV9 and TRBJ2-1; perhaps TRBD1 as D (5 bases). There are 16 residues in the CDR3. The V gene's germline CDR1 is SGDLS and CDR2 YYNGEE. V lost 1 base and J 3 bases, leaving 14 bases between the germline ends.

This clone was seen only once. The chain is built from TRBV2 and TRBJ2-7; 7 bases map to TRBD1. Looked up from germline, CDR1 is SNHLY and CDR2 is FYNNEI. V gave up 4 bases and J gave up 9 bases; unmatched junction bases: 9. The CDR3 loop spans 13 amino acids. The CDR3, as DNA: TGTGCCAGCAGTGTTGGACAGGCTATATTGCAGTACTTC. This encodes CASSVGQAILQYF.

This chain links TRBV27 with TRBJ2-3; D may be TRBD1 (6 bases). CDR3 length: 15 amino acids. Germline CDR1 MNHEY, CDR2 SMNVEV (reference sequence). V was shortened by 2 bases and J by 4 bases, with 13 bases between the two germline ends. DNA for the CDR3: TGTGCCAGCAGTTTAATCGGCAGGGGCGCAGATACGCAGTATTTT. As protein: CASSLIGRGADTQYF.

The chain joins TRBV24-1 to TRBJ2-7; 8 bases line up with TRBD1. Per germline, CDR1 KGHDR and CDR2 SFDVKD. The junction had 5 bases not matched to a gene; V was cut back by 0 bases and J by 2 bases. This CDR3 is 16 amino acids long. For the CDR3, the DNA is TGTGCCACCAGTGATTTGGCAGGGGGCAAGCCCTACGAGCAGTACTTC. Its translation is CATSDLAGGKPYEQYF.

CDR3 protein: CASSPPPGASNQPQHF. CDR3 coding DNA: TGTGCCAGCTCACCACCGCCAGGGGCAAGCAATCAGCCCCAGCATTTT. The chain has TRBV18 and TRBJ1-5; D possibly corresponds to TRBD1 (6 bases). The CDR3 has 16 residues. Germline loops: CDR1 KGHSH, CDR2 LQKENI. Deletions cut 0 bases from V and 1 base from J, with 10 bases between.

CDR3 sequence reads: CASSLGLGTDTQYF. CDR3 nucleotides: TGTGCCAGCAGCCTTGGACTGGGCACAGATACGCAGTATTTT. The chain uses TRBV6-2 or TRBV6-3 and TRBJ2-3, with TRBD2 as a possible D gene (5 bases). CDR3 length: 14 residues. Trimming left V 6 bases short and J 1 base short, with 11 bases between. From germline, CDR1 is MNHEY and CDR2 SVGEGT.

This chain links TRBV7-2 with TRBJ1-2; tentatively, D is TRBD1 (5 bases). The V end lost 6 bases, the J end lost 4 bases, and 12 bases lay between the germline ends. CDR1 and CDR2 from the germline V gene are SGHTA and FQGNSA. This CDR3 has 13 amino acids. The CDR3 nucleotides are TGTGCCAGCAGTCAGGGAGGAACCTATGGCTACACCTTC. This translates into CASSQGGTYGYTF.

The rearrangement links TRBV30 to TRBJ1-4; no reliable D call. The CDR3 spans 14 residues. Germline-derived CDR1 and CDR2 are GTSNPN and SVGIG (reference sequence). V lost 4 bases and J lost 7, with 16 bases in between. The CDR3 bases are TGTGCCTGGAACCTACTTAGTCGGGGTGAAAAACTGTTTTTT. Translating gives CAWNLLSRGEKLFF.

The chain carries TRBV5-1 and TRBJ2-7; D gene uncertain. Germline CDR1 SGHRS, CDR2 YFSETQ. This CDR3 contains 14 residues. Trimming left V 1 base short and J 0 bases short, with 8 bases between. The CDR3 is CASSLLASSYEQYF. CDR3 sequence (DNA): TGCGCCAGCAGCTTGCTGGCCAGCTCCTACGAGCAGTACTTC. The full variable domain, in which reference TRBV5-1 and TRBJ2-7 provide the parts outside the CDR3, is KAGVTQTPRYLIKTRGQQVTLSCSPISGHRSVSWYQQTPGQGLQFLFEYFSETQRNKGNFPGRFSGRQFSNSRSEMNVSTLELGDSALYLCASSLLASSYEQYFGPGTRLTVT.

This clone is a singleton in its sample. The J gene is TRBJ2-7, the V gene TRBV6-5; 7 nucleotides line up with TRBD1. In germline, CDR1 is MNHEY, CDR2 SVGAGI. The CDR3 is 13 residues long. After removal of 8 bases from V and 6 bases from J, the junction contained 10 bases not matched to a gene. The CDR3 sequence is CASSQGDVGEQYF. The CDR3 DNA follows: TGTGCCAGCTCCCAGGGGGATGTGGGCGAGCAGTACTTC.

This sequence joins TRBV19 and TRBJ1-6; TRBD1 matches 7 bases. Germline values: CDR1 LNHDA, CDR2 SQIVND (reference sequence). The CDR3 loop spans 16 amino acids. The junction had 11 bases not matched to a gene; V was cut back by 8 bases and J by 4 bases. CDR3 amino acids: CASASVPGQYNSPLHF. The DNA of the CDR3 is TGTGCCAGTGCCTCTGTACCGGGACAGTATAATTCACCCCTCCACTTT. The full variable domain, in which reference TRBV19 and TRBJ1-6 provide the parts outside the CDR3, is DGGITQSPKYLFRKEGQNVTLSCEQNLNHDAMYWYRQDPGQGLRLIYYSQIVNDFQKGDIAEGYSVSREKKESFPLTVTSAQKNPTAFYLCASASVPGQYNSPLHFGNGTRLTVT.

This chain uses TRBV3-1 (or the pseudogene TRBV3-2) with TRBJ2-5; the match to TRBD2 covers 11 bases. The ends lost 3 bases at V and 8 bases at J; junction bases unmatched: 11. Germline-derived CDR1 and CDR2 are LGHDT and YNNKEL (reference sequence). This CDR3 is built from 16 residues. CDR3 in DNA: TGTGCCAGCAGCCACCTCTTAGCGGGAGGGTACACAACCCAGTACTTC. As protein: CASSHLLAGGYTTQYF.

This chain joins TRBV7-2 and TRBJ2-1; 9 bases align to TRBD2. J gave up 8 bases and V 5 bases, and 22 bases lay outside the gene matches. This CDR3 is 19 amino acids long. The germline CDR1 and CDR2 sequences are SGHTA and FQGNSA. Written as DNA, the CDR3 is TGTGCCAGCAGCCCTCTAGGGGGAAGAGGGCGGGAGGGCACCGATGAGCAGTTCTTC. It encodes CASSPLGGRGREGTDEQFF.

The V gene is TRBV2, the J gene TRBJ2-3; a possible D gene is TRBD1 (6 bases). The CDR3 covers 15 residues. The V end lost 5 bases, the J end lost 0 bases, and 12 bases lay between the germline ends. CDR1 and CDR2 from the germline V gene are SNHLY and FYNNEI. The CDR3 here is CASSLGQPSTDTQYF. In DNA, the CDR3 is TGTGCCAGCAGTCTCGGACAGCCGAGCACAGATACGCAGTATTTT.

CDR3 protein: CASSLTGGSYEQYF. CDR3 sequence (DNA): TGTGCCAGCAGCTTAACAGGGGGAAGTTACGAGCAGTACTTC. J is TRBJ2-7 and V is TRBV7-2; 8 bases are a match to TRBD1. V lost 2 bases, J lost 4 bases, and 4 bases stayed unmatched. CDR3 length equals 14 residues. Germline CDR1 reads SGHTA; CDR2 reads FQGNSA.

The V and J genes are TRBV24-1 and TRBJ1-1; TRBD1 aligns across 7 bases. Trimming at V came to 5 bases and at J to 6 bases, leaving 5 bases not matched to a gene. The CDR3 is 13 residues long. CDR1 is KGHDR and CDR2 is SFDVKD in the germline V gene. The CDR3 sequence: CATSAGGSPEAFF. As DNA, the CDR3 is TGTGCCACCAGTGCAGGGGGGTCACCTGAAGCTTTCTTT.

This clone was observed a handful of times. The chain has TRBV27 and TRBJ2-7; D ambiguous. Germline V gene sequence: CDR1 MNHEY, CDR2 SMNVEV (reference sequence). The CDR3 length is 13 residues. Trimming took 6 bases from V and 1 from J, leaving 10 bases between them. The CDR3 nucleotides are TGTGCCAGCAGCCCCTCCCGTTCCTACGAGCAGTACTTC. This encodes CASSPSRSYEQYF.

V is TRBV28 and J is TRBJ2-3; 8 positions agree with TRBD1. The germline CDR1 and CDR2 sequences are MDHEN and SYDVKM. V gave up 8 bases and J gave up 0 bases; unmatched junction bases: 7. The CDR3 has 15 residues. CDR3 sequence (DNA): TGTGCCAGCTCGGACAGGGAGCCAAGCACAGATACGCAGTATTTT. The encoded protein is CASSDREPSTDTQYF.

This clone was detected once. J is TRBJ2-2 and V is TRBV5-1; 8 bases fit TRBD2. This CDR3 spans 18 amino acids. V shed 4 bases, J shed 2 bases, and the junction held 13 bases outside the gene matches. The germline V gene encodes CDR1 SGHRS and CDR2 YFSETQ. CDR3 sequence: CASSPGQFSGGNTGELFF. The DNA for the CDR3 is TGCGCCAGCAGCCCGGGCCAATTCAGCGGGGGAAACACCGGGGAGCTGTTTTTT.

V is TRBV7-3 and J is TRBJ2-1, with a weak D call TRBD1 (6 bases). This CDR3 has 15 amino acids. Trimming stripped 4 bases from V and 0 bases from J, with 10 bases between. Germline V gene sequence: CDR1 SGHTA, CDR2 FQGTGA. The CDR3 loop is CASSSGQNSYNEQFF. The DNA for the CDR3 is TGTGCCAGCAGCTCTGGACAGAACTCCTACAATGAGCAGTTCTTC.

The count of this clone is one. V is TRBV2 and J is TRBJ1-6; D is possibly TRBD1 (5 bases). The germline V gene encodes CDR1 SNHLY and CDR2 FYNNEI. V was pared by 0 bases and J by 16 bases, with 19 bases between. There are 15 residues in the CDR3. CDR3 region: CASSEAWTGTSVLHF. The CDR3 nucleotides read TGTGCCAGCAGTGAAGCTTGGACGGGGACTTCGGTACTCCACTTT.

The genes are TRBV9 and TRBJ2-3, with D tentatively TRBD2 (7 bases). The CDR3 sequence is 14 residues long. V was cut by 3 bases and J by 4 bases, with 12 bases left in between. The germline V gene encodes CDR1 SGDLS and CDR2 YYNGEE. This chain's CDR3 is CASSGRGGADTQYF. The CDR3 DNA sequence: TGTGCCAGCAGCGGAAGAGGGGGGGCAGATACGCAGTATTTT.

The chain joins TRBV7-3 to TRBJ2-5, with D hard to call. This CDR3 is built from 12 residues. Between the trimmed V and J ends, which lost 4 bases and 5 bases, there was a span of 8 bases. Germline CDR1 and CDR2: SGHTA and FQGTGA. The CDR3 coding sequence is TGTGCCAGCAGCTCCCCGGGTGAGACCCAGTACTTC. It translates to CASSSPGETQYF. The whole variable domain, remainder taken from reference TRBV7-3 and TRBJ2-5, is GAGVSQTPSNKVTEKGKYVELRCDPISGHTALYWYRQSLGQGPEFLIYFQGTGAADDSGLPNDRFFAVRPEGSVSTLKIQRTERGDSAVYLCASSSPGETQYFGPGTRLLVL.